This TCR beta chain appears in the sequencing data of a study of T cell responses to AZD1222 COVID-19 vaccine. Remarks on this clone: The antigen is unknown.

Study results and limitations: Clonal diversity was possibly underestimated; the donors were predominantly white British and more often female. Repertoires were sampled only after the peak T cell response.

V gave up 7 bases and J gave up 1 base, with 14 bases separating them. There are 14 residues in the CDR3. Germline loops: CDR1 SGHNT, CDR2 YYREEE (reference sequence). TCRdb's copy holds only in-frame clones and misses some; the assay was immunoSEQ multiplex PCR. The sample shows roughly 150,000 clones, approximately 91% of them seen only once. Material: peripheral blood, obtained 28 days after the second AZD1222 dose. The V gene is TRBV5-4, the J gene TRBJ1-2; D gene uncertain. This receptor was taken from an adult who received the AZD1222 COVID-19 vaccine. CDR3 DNA: TGTGCCAGCCTCCGGCAGGACCATAACTATGGCTACACCTTC. Encoded protein: CASLRQDHNYGYTF.